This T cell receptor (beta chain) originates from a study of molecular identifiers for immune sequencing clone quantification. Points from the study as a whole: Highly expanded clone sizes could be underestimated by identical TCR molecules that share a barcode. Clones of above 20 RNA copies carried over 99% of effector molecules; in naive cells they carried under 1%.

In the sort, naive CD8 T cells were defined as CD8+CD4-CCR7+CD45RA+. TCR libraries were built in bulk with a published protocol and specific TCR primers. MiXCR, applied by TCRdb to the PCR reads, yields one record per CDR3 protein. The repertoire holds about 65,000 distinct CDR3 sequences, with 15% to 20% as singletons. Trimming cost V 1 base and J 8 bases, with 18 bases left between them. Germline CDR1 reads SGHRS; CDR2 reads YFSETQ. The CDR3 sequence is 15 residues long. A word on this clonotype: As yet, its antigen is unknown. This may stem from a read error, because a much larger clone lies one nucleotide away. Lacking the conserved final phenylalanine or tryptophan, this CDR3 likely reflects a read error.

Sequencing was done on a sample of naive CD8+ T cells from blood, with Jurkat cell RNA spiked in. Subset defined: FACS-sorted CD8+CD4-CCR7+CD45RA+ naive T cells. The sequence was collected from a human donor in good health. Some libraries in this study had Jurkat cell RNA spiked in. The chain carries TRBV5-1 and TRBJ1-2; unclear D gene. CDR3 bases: TGCGCCAGCAGCTTGTACCCGGGCTCTGCGGGCGGCTACACCCTC. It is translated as CASSLYPGSAGGYTL.